The 18 T cell receptor beta chains presented below share a single source sample, sequenced in a study of blood T cell repertoires in COVID-19. TCRdb's table, derived via immunoSEQ multiplex PCR, lists solely in-frame clones and lacks some. The sample carries some 130,000 clones, roughly four fifths recorded once. Sequencing input: peripheral blood. Receptor source: a man aged 35-49 years with active or convalescent COVID-19.

The rearrangement joins TRBV28 to TRBJ1-2; D is perhaps TRBD1 (5 bases). The CDR3 spans 15 residues. Looked up from germline, CDR1 is MDHEN and CDR2 is SYDVKM. With 4 bases removed from V and 3 bases from J, the gap between germline ends came to 15 bases. The CDR3 sequence: CASSSNGGEDYGYTF. The CDR3 DNA reads as TGTGCCAGCAGTTCCAACGGGGGTGAGGACTATGGCTACACCTTC.

Regarding this clone: Other DNA sequences in this sample translate to the same CDR3. This chain joins TRBV3-1 (or the pseudogene TRBV3-2) and TRBJ1-5, with D possibly matching TRBD1 (5 bases). CDR3 length: 14 residues. The germline V gene has CDR1 LGHDT and CDR2 YNNKEL (reference sequence). V was trimmed by 1 base and J by 7 bases, leaving 11 bases between them. DNA for the CDR3: TGTGCCAGCAGCCAAGGGGGGGGAGGGCAGCCCCAGCATTTT. Amino acid sequence: CASSQGGGGQPQHF.

This sequence joins TRBV11-3 and TRBJ1-1; no clear D. V lost 0 bases, J lost 2 bases, and 4 bases lay in between. CDR3 size: 13 residues. CDR1 is SGHNT and CDR2 is YENEEA in the germline V gene. CDR3 in amino acids: CASSLDGNTEAFF. In nucleotides, the CDR3 is TGTGCCAGCAGCTTAGACGGTAACACTGAAGCTTTCTTT.

The CDR3 here is CASSLVPLSGGTDTQYF. CDR3 coding DNA: TGCGCCAGCAGCTTGGTTCCTCTTAGCGGGGGCACAGATACGCAGTATTTT. V usage is TRBV5-1 and J usage is TRBJ2-3, with 8 bases lining up with TRBD2. J lost 1 base, V lost 0 bases, and 7 bases had no gene match. This CDR3 has 17 residues. Germline V gene sequence: CDR1 SGHRS, CDR2 YFSETQ.

This clone appeared many times. The chain uses TRBV11-2 and TRBJ2-1, with 7 bases identical to TRBD1. Germline assignment: CDR1 SGHAT and CDR2 FQNNGV. Trimming took 4 bases from V and 3 from J; bases not matched to a gene: 9. This CDR3 has 16 amino acids. The CDR3 here is CASSSGQPGSYNEQFF. In nucleotides, the CDR3 is TGTGCCAGCAGCTCGGGACAGCCAGGAAGCTACAATGAGCAGTTCTTC.

The table lists this clone with a count of one. The chain combines TRBV7-9 with TRBJ2-7; TRBD2 might be the D (6 bases). CDR3 length: 15 residues. V lost 0 bases, J lost 4 bases, and 13 bases lay in between. The germline gives CDR1 SEHNR, CDR2 FQNEAQ (reference sequence). DNA of the CDR3: TGTGCCAGCAGCTTAGCGTTAGGAGGGACTTACGAGCAGTACTTC. It yields the protein CASSLALGGTYEQYF.

This clone was recorded once. V gene TRBV11-1 combines with J gene TRBJ1-1; a possible D gene is TRBD1 (5 bases). This CDR3 spans 14 amino acids. CDR1 SGHAT and CDR2 FQDESV come from the germline V gene (reference sequence). Deletions cut 4 bases from V and 1 base from J, with 10 bases between. The CDR3 here is CASSSTDQNTEAFF. DNA of the CDR3: TGTGCCAGCAGCTCGACAGACCAGAACACTGAAGCTTTCTTT.

This chain joins TRBV19 and TRBJ2-7; the match to TRBD1 covers 8 bases. The germline CDR1 and CDR2 sequences are LNHDA and SQIVND (reference sequence). The CDR3 loop spans 15 amino acids. The J segment lost 5 bases and the V segment lost 1 base, leaving 7 bases of the junction unmatched. CDR3 coding DNA: TGTGCCAGTAGTATAGTTGGACAGGGTTTCAACGAGCAGTACTTC. Protein sequence: CASSIVGQGFNEQYF.

The CDR3 region has the DNA TGTGCCAGCAGTTGGACAGGGGACAATGAGCAGTTCTTC. Translating gives CASSWTGDNEQFF. This chain uses TRBV7-9 with TRBJ2-1; 9 positions agree with TRBD1. The CDR3 is 13 residues long. CDR1 SEHNR and CDR2 FQNEAQ come from the germline V gene (reference sequence). The V gene end was trimmed by 6 bases and the J gene end by 5 bases; junction bases not matched to a gene: 2.

This chain links TRBV5-4 with TRBJ2-2, with 7 bases matching TRBD2. V was pared by 4 bases and J by 3 bases, with 6 bases of the junction left unmatched. The CDR3 has 15 amino acids. Germline-derived CDR1 and CDR2 are SGHNT and YYREEE (reference sequence). The CDR3 DNA is TGTGCCAGCAGCATGGGAGGGTCCCACACCGGGGAGCTGTTTTTT. It codes for CASSMGGSHTGELFF.

The chain links TRBV12-3 or TRBV12-4 to TRBJ2-1, with D possibly being TRBD1 (6 bases). The CDR3 length is 12 residues. Trimming removed 6 bases at V and 9 bases at J, with 12 bases between. The CDR3 here is CASRIQQGEQFF. The CDR3 bases are TGTGCCAGCAGAATCCAACAGGGTGAGCAGTTCTTC.

The chain is built from TRBV7-9 and TRBJ1-2, with no clear D. Germline CDR1 reads SEHNR; CDR2 reads FQNEAQ (reference sequence). Trimming removed 3 bases from V and 4 bases from J, with 18 bases in between. The CDR3 covers 16 residues. DNA of the CDR3: TGTGCCAGCAGCTTCCAGTCGGAGGTGCCCCTCTATGGCTACACCTTC. Amino acid sequence: CASSFQSEVPLYGYTF.

This clone came up a few times. The chain employs TRBV6-5 and TRBJ2-5, with 8 bases that match TRBD1. The germline gives CDR1 MNHEY, CDR2 SVGAGI. V gave up 6 bases and J gave up 5 bases; unmatched junction bases: 8. This CDR3 has 14 amino acids. DNA of the CDR3: TGTGCCAGCAGGGGGTCTGGGACAGGCGAGACCCAGTACTTC. Translation: CASRGSGTGETQYF.

This sequence joins TRBV7-9 and TRBJ1-1, with no clear D. Germline V gene sequence: CDR1 SEHNR, CDR2 FQNEAQ (reference sequence). The V end was cut by 5 bases, the J end by 7 bases, with 11 bases between. This CDR3 has 12 amino acids. CDR3 sequence (DNA): TGTGCCAGCAGCCGTGGAGATCATGAAGCTTTCTTT. This gives the protein CASSRGDHEAFF.

The chain joins TRBV27 to TRBJ2-2, with 9 positions matching TRBD1. CDR3 length: 15 residues. V shed 5 bases, J shed 5 bases, and the junction held 6 bases outside the gene matches. The V gene's germline CDR1 is MNHEY and CDR2 SMNVEV (reference sequence). The CDR3 DNA is TGTGCCAGCAGTCCTAGACAGGGGGGAACCGGGGAGCTGTTTTTT. Translating it yields CASSPRQGGTGELFF.

This clone occurred a few times. The chain employs TRBV6-6 and TRBJ2-3; 8 positions agree with TRBD1. This CDR3 is 16 amino acids long. The junction had 7 bases not matched to a gene; V was cut back by 2 bases and J by 3 bases. Germline loops: CDR1 MNHNY, CDR2 SVGAGI (reference sequence). The CDR3 coding sequence is TGTGCCAGCAGTTACGACGACAGGGGAATAACAGATACGCAGTATTTT. Amino acid sequence: CASSYDDRGITDTQYF.

V gene TRBV15 combines with J gene TRBJ2-6; D is uncertain. The CDR3 sequence is 16 residues long. V was shortened by 2 bases and J by 2 bases, with 10 bases between the two germline ends. Germline V gene data show CDR1 as LNHNV and CDR2 as YYDKDF (reference sequence). CDR3 nucleotide sequence: TGTGCCACCAGCAGAACATTTGGCACTGGGGCCAACGTCCTGACTTTC. The encoded protein is CATSRTFGTGANVLTF.

This clone came up a few times. V usage is TRBV29-1 and J usage is TRBJ1-1; possibly TRBD1 for D (6 bases). Trimming cost V 0 bases and J 6 bases, with 17 bases left between them. Germline lookup yields CDR1 SQVTM and CDR2 ANQGSEA. The CDR3 has 15 residues. The CDR3 sequence is CSVEENDLRGAEAFF. The DNA of the CDR3 is TGCAGCGTTGAAGAGAACGATCTCAGGGGAGCTGAAGCTTTCTTT.